These 10 T cell receptor beta chains originate from one sample sequenced in a study of graft-versus-host responses after intestinal transplantation. The table came from immunoSEQ multiplex PCR; TCRdb's copy has only in-frame clones and leaves some out. In the table there are fewer than 30,000 clones, 80% to 95% of which are singletons. The sample here was PBMCs, taken 18 days after transplant. The receptors stem from a human patient who received an intestinal transplant, so some T cells may come from the graft donor.

This sequence joins TRBV5-1 and TRBJ2-7, with TRBD1 as a possible D gene (5 bases). V lost 4 bases, J lost 6 bases, and 17 bases lay in between. The CDR3 is made up of 14 amino acids. The germline V gene has CDR1 SGHRS and CDR2 YFSETQ. CDR3 sequence reads: CASSRTLTDPEQYF. In nucleotides, the CDR3 is TGCGCCAGCAGCCGGACCCTGACAGATCCCGAGCAGTACTTC.

V and J are TRBV5-1 and TRBJ2-1; 8 bases agree with TRBD2. The CDR3 is made up of 16 amino acids. CDR1 is SGHRS and CDR2 is YFSETQ in the germline V gene. V dropped 5 bases and J dropped 1; count of bases not matched to a gene: 8. The CDR3 bases are TGCGCCAGCAGTGGTGGCGGGGGGCCTTCCTACAATGAGCAGTTCTTC. Encoded protein: CASSGGGGPSYNEQFF.

The gene calls are TRBV2 and TRBJ1-2, with 7 positions matching TRBD1. After removal of 4 bases from V and 4 bases from J, the junction contained 3 bases not matched to a gene. The CDR3 contains 13 residues. CDR1 is SNHLY, CDR2 FYNNEI, per germline. Here the CDR3 DNA reads TGTGCCAGCAGTGTTACAGGGGCCTATGGCTACACCTTC. Amino acids: CASSVTGAYGYTF.

This clone was found once. The chain employs TRBV6-1 and TRBJ1-3; perhaps TRBD1 as D (5 bases). V was cut by 1 base and J by 4 bases, with 11 bases left in between. There are 15 residues in the CDR3. In germline, CDR1 is MNHNS, CDR2 SASEGT. The CDR3 spells CASSEDQGTGNTIYF. CDR3 in DNA: TGTGCCAGCAGTGAAGACCAGGGAACGGGAAACACCATATATTTT.

This clone was seen once. V usage is TRBV5-5 and J usage is TRBJ1-6; no reliable D call. Germline CDR1 and CDR2: SGHKS and YYEKEE (reference sequence). V was pared by 6 bases and J by 0 bases, with 16 bases between. There are 17 residues in the CDR3. The CDR3 nucleotides are TGTGCCAGCACCCTGGGAGGTCTTCTCTCCTATAATTCACCCCTCCACTTT. Its protein is CASTLGGLLSYNSPLHF.

The CDR3: CASSFQGGAISEQYF. CDR3 nucleotides: TGTGCCAGCAGCTTCCAGGGAGGGGCAATTAGCGAGCAGTACTTC. V and J are TRBV7-9 and TRBJ2-7; 7 bases line up with TRBD2. The V gene's germline CDR1 is SEHNR and CDR2 FQNEAQ (reference sequence). The CDR3 is 15 residues long. The ends lost 3 bases at V and 6 bases at J; junction bases unmatched: 11.

This clone was seen more than once but under ten times. V and J are TRBV7-9 and TRBJ1-2; D gene unclear. V shed 5 bases and J shed 4 bases, with 14 bases lying between them. This CDR3 has 14 amino acids. Germline V gene lookup returns CDR1 SEHNR and CDR2 FQNEAQ (reference sequence). The CDR3 reads CASSPPVMGYGYTF. The CDR3 region has the DNA TGTGCCAGCAGCCCCCCGGTCATGGGCTATGGCTACACCTTC. The variable domain in full, with the rest retrieved from reference TRBV7-9 and TRBJ1-2, is DTGVSQNPRHKITKRGQNVTFRCDPISEHNRLYWYRQTLGQGPEFLTYFQNEAQLEKSRLLSDRFSAERPKGSFSTLEIQRTEQGDSAMYLCASSPPVMGYGYTFGSGTRLTVV.

This chain's CDR3 is CASSFFSGTGYEQYF. CDR3 DNA: TGCGCCAGCAGCTTCTTTTCCGGGACAGGCTACGAGCAGTACTTC. V usage is TRBV5-1 and J usage is TRBJ2-7; TRBD1 matches 8 bases. CDR1 is SGHRS, CDR2 YFSETQ, per germline. V trimming: 2 bases; J trimming: 3 bases; junction bases outside the gene matches: 7. The CDR3 totals 15 residues. The variable domain in full, with the rest retrieved from reference TRBV5-1 and TRBJ2-7, is KAGVTQTPRYLIKTRGQQVTLSCSPISGHRSVSWYQQTPGQGLQFLFEYFSETQRNKGNFPGRFSGRQFSNSRSEMNVSTLELGDSALYLCASSFFSGTGYEQYFGPGTRLTVT.

The rearrangement links TRBV2 to TRBJ2-5; perhaps TRBD1 as D (5 bases). The V end was cut by 4 bases, the J end by 4 bases, with 13 bases between. Germline V gives CDR1 SNHLY, CDR2 FYNNEI. The CDR3 covers 14 residues. Here the CDR3 DNA reads TGTGCCAGCAGTGCCGACATCAGGGCAGAGACCCAGTACTTC. This translates into CASSADIRAETQYF.

This clone was picked up one time. The CDR3 sequence is CASSPTGGAYEQYF. CDR3 DNA sequence: TGTGCCAGCAGCCCGACAGGAGGGGCCTACGAGCAGTACTTC. This rearrangement joins TRBV5-6 to TRBJ2-7; either TRBD1 or TRBD2 may fit D (6 bases each). Trimming took off 4 bases at V and 2 bases at J, with 13 bases between the two ends. The CDR3 consists of 14 residues. Germline-derived CDR1 and CDR2 are SGHDT and YYEEEE.